This is a list of T cell receptor beta chains from one sample in a study of blood T cell repertoires in COVID-19. TCRdb keeps only in-frame clones here, not all; method: immunoSEQ multiplex PCR. Of roughly 240,000 clones listed, more than 65% are singletons. Sequencing was carried out using peripheral blood. The receptors originated from a man aged 40-55 years who had recovered from COVID-19. Both conserved end residues are part of each CDR3. The D gene is left open where the match is weak. Clone size appears in some rows only: once, few, many, or a class for an expanded clone.

CDR3 DNA: TGTGCCAGCAGCTTCACGGGACAGAGCTACGAGCAGTACTTC; CDR3 protein: CASSFTGQSYEQYF; clone size: few; D gene: TRBD1; J gene: TRBJ2-7; V gene: TRBV7-8
CDR3 DNA: TGCGCCAGCAGCTTACTTACAGGGGGCGAGGATGGCTACACCTTC; CDR3 protein: CASSLLTGGEDGYTF; clone size: once; D gene: TRBD1; J gene: TRBJ1-2; V gene: TRBV5-1
CDR3 DNA: TGCGCCAGCAGGATCGGACTGGGAAGAACTGAAGCTTTCTTT; CDR3 protein: CASRIGLGRTEAFF; clone size: .; D gene: .; J gene: TRBJ1-1; V gene: TRBV10-2
CDR3 DNA: TGTGCCAGCAGCTTTTCGGGGACAGGGAGGGAAAAACTGTTTTTT; CDR3 protein: CASSFSGTGREKLFF; clone size: .; D gene: TRBD1; J gene: TRBJ1-4; V gene: TRBV7-2
CDR3 DNA: TGTGCCAGCAGTGAAGCTTTCGGGGGGCGCGGGACTGAAGCTTTCTTT; CDR3 protein: CASSEAFGGRGTEAFF; clone size: .; D gene: .; J gene: TRBJ1-1; V gene: TRBV2
CDR3 DNA: TGTGCCAGCAGCTGGACCGGGACAGGGGAAGTTCGGGAGCAGTTCTTC; CDR3 protein: CASSWTGTGEVREQFF; clone size: .; D gene: TRBD1; J gene: TRBJ2-1; V gene: TRBV7-9
CDR3 DNA: TGTGCCTGGAGTGACCCACGACTAGCGCCCCGAGAGACCCAGTACTTC; CDR3 protein: CAWSDPRLAPRETQYF; clone size: .; D gene: TRBD2; J gene: TRBJ2-5; V gene: TRBV30
CDR3 DNA: TGTGCCAGCAGTTACTCCACTAGGCTAGGCAATTCACCCCTCCACTTT; CDR3 protein: CASSYSTRLGNSPLHF; clone size: .; D gene: .; J gene: TRBJ1-6; V gene: TRBV6-5
CDR3 DNA: TGTGCCAGCAGCCCAGGGCCTAGCGGGAGGGCCGTCGGTGAGCAGTTCTTC; CDR3 protein: CASSPGPSGRAVGEQFF; clone size: once; D gene: TRBD2; J gene: TRBJ2-1; V gene: TRBV7-9
CDR3 DNA: TGCAGCGTTGACCCACAGGGGACTGAAGCTTTCTTT; CDR3 protein: CSVDPQGTEAFF; clone size: .; D gene: TRBD1; J gene: TRBJ1-1; V gene: TRBV29-1
CDR3 DNA: TGCGCCAGCAGCCAAGATGAGAGGGCTGGCTATGGCTACACCTTC; CDR3 protein: CASSQDERAGYGYTF; clone size: .; D gene: .; J gene: TRBJ1-2; V gene: TRBV4-3
CDR3 DNA: TGCAGCGTTTCACAACAGATAAACTATGGCTACACCTTC; CDR3 protein: CSVSQQINYGYTF; clone size: .; D gene: .; J gene: TRBJ1-2; V gene: TRBV29-1
CDR3 DNA: TGTGCCAGCTCACCATCTACGAGCGCTGGCGAGCAGTACTTC; CDR3 protein: CASSPSTSAGEQYF; clone size: .; D gene: .; J gene: TRBJ2-7; V gene: TRBV18
CDR3 DNA: TGTGCCAGCAGCCGTCAGGACTACGAGCAGTACTTC; CDR3 protein: CASSRQDYEQYF; clone size: few; D gene: .; J gene: TRBJ2-7; V gene: TRBV6-2/TRBV6-3
CDR3 DNA: TGTGCCAGCAGTTTAGCAGAACATAGCACAGATACGCAGTATTTT; CDR3 protein: CASSLAEHSTDTQYF; clone size: .; D gene: .; J gene: TRBJ2-3; V gene: TRBV6-2/TRBV6-3
CDR3 DNA: TGTGCCAGCAGCCGGACAGCGTTAAATCGGTACTTC; CDR3 protein: CASSRTALNRYF; clone size: .; D gene: .; J gene: TRBJ2-5; V gene: TRBV6-2/TRBV6-3
CDR3 DNA: TGTGCCACTGAGGGGACAGGGGGCCGTCAGCCCCAGCATTTT; CDR3 protein: CATEGTGGRQPQHF; clone size: .; D gene: TRBD1; J gene: TRBJ1-5; V gene: TRBV19
CDR3 DNA: TGTGCCACCATCATTCATCCGGGACAGGGGGCGGCTTTCTTT; CDR3 protein: CATIIHPGQGAAFF; clone size: .; D gene: TRBD1; J gene: TRBJ1-1; V gene: TRBV15
CDR3 DNA: TGTGCCAGCAGTAGGGCGGGAGGGGAGACTGAAGCTTTCTTT; CDR3 protein: CASSRAGGETEAFF; clone size: .; D gene: .; J gene: TRBJ1-1; V gene: TRBV6-5
CDR3 DNA: TGTGCCAGCAGTAGAAAGACAGGGGGGCGGGATGAGCAGTTCTTC; CDR3 protein: CASSRKTGGRDEQFF; clone size: .; D gene: TRBD1; J gene: TRBJ2-1; V gene: TRBV7-2
CDR3 DNA: TGTGCCAGCAGCCCTACTAGCGACCAAGAGACCCAGTACTTC; CDR3 protein: CASSPTSDQETQYF; clone size: .; D gene: TRBD2; J gene: TRBJ2-5; V gene: TRBV5-4
CDR3 DNA: TGCGCCAGCAGCTTGCAGCCCTCGAGGGACTATGGCTACACCTTC; CDR3 protein: CASSLQPSRDYGYTF; clone size: .; D gene: .; J gene: TRBJ1-2; V gene: TRBV5-1
CDR3 DNA: TGTGCCAGTAGTAAGACAGGGGTGGGCACTGAAGCTTTCTTT; CDR3 protein: CASSKTGVGTEAFF; clone size: .; D gene: TRBD1; J gene: TRBJ1-1; V gene: TRBV19
CDR3 DNA: TGTGCCAGCAGCCAAGCGCAAGCGGGAGGGAAAGCCAAAAACATTCAGTACTTC; CDR3 protein: CASSQAQAGGKAKNIQYF; clone size: .; D gene: TRBD2; J gene: TRBJ2-4; V gene: TRBV3-1/TRBV3-2
CDR3 DNA: TGTGCCACCAGCAGAATTGGGGGGGGGAGAGATACGCAGTATTTT; CDR3 protein: CATSRIGGGRDTQYF; clone size: .; D gene: TRBD2; J gene: TRBJ2-3; V gene: TRBV15
CDR3 DNA: TGCGCCAGCAGCTCGCGACAGGGGGCGGCAGATACGCAGTATTTT; CDR3 protein: CASSSRQGAADTQYF; clone size: .; D gene: TRBD1; J gene: TRBJ2-3; V gene: TRBV5-1
CDR3 DNA: TGTGCCATCAGCGCCGACGGAATCCCCGGACAGTTGAGGGAGCAGTACTTC; CDR3 protein: CAISADGIPGQLREQYF; clone size: .; D gene: .; J gene: TRBJ2-7; V gene: TRBV10-3
CDR3 DNA: TGTGCCAGCAGGGAAACAGGGTTCGGAAACACCATATATTTT; CDR3 protein: CASRETGFGNTIYF; clone size: .; D gene: .; J gene: TRBJ1-3; V gene: TRBV2
CDR3 DNA: TGTGCCATCAGTGATGACAGGGTAGGAACTGAAGCTTTCTTT; CDR3 protein: CAISDDRVGTEAFF; clone size: .; D gene: TRBD1; J gene: TRBJ1-1; V gene: TRBV10-3
CDR3 DNA: TGTGCCAGCAGTTACTCGGACTTACCCGGGAATGAGCAGTTCTTC; CDR3 protein: CASSYSDLPGNEQFF; clone size: .; D gene: .; J gene: TRBJ2-1; V gene: TRBV6-2/TRBV6-3
CDR3 DNA: TGTGCCAGTAGTGCTACGTCAGATACGCAGTATTTT; CDR3 protein: CASSATSDTQYF; clone size: .; D gene: .; J gene: TRBJ2-3; V gene: TRBV19
CDR3 DNA: TGTGCCAGCAGTCCCCGGGTCCCCAGGAACACTGAAGCTTTCTTT; CDR3 protein: CASSPRVPRNTEAFF; clone size: .; D gene: .; J gene: TRBJ1-1; V gene: TRBV6-5
CDR3 DNA: TGTGCCAGCAGCTCACAGGGGTTCAGGGGCTACACCTTC; CDR3 protein: CASSSQGFRGYTF; clone size: .; D gene: TRBD1; J gene: TRBJ1-2; V gene: TRBV5-4
CDR3 DNA: TGCAGCCCCAGTGAGGCAGATTATCCCTCTAACTATGGCTACACCTTC; CDR3 protein: CSPSEADYPSNYGYTF; clone size: .; D gene: .; J gene: TRBJ1-2; V gene: TRBV29-1
CDR3 DNA: TGCGCCAGCACCTTTAGCGGGAGAACAGATACGCAGTATTTT; CDR3 protein: CASTFSGRTDTQYF; clone size: .; D gene: TRBD2; J gene: TRBJ2-3; V gene: TRBV5-1
CDR3 DNA: TGTGCCAGCCGGGACACTCCGAACACCGGGGAGCTGTTTTTT; CDR3 protein: CASRDTPNTGELFF; clone size: .; D gene: .; J gene: TRBJ2-2; V gene: TRBV10-3
CDR3 DNA: TGCGCCAGCAGCCCCCTATTGTGGGCCTTAAGCACAGATACGCAGTATTTT; CDR3 protein: CASSPLLWALSTDTQYF; clone size: .; D gene: .; J gene: TRBJ2-3; V gene: TRBV5-1
CDR3 DNA: TGTGCCAGCAGCCGAGACAGTACCTACGAGCAGTACTTC; CDR3 protein: CASSRDSTYEQYF; clone size: .; D gene: .; J gene: TRBJ2-7; V gene: TRBV27
CDR3 DNA: TGTGCCAGCAGCCAAGCGGGAATAAACATTCAGTACTTC; CDR3 protein: CASSQAGINIQYF; clone size: few; D gene: .; J gene: TRBJ2-4; V gene: TRBV3-1/TRBV3-2
CDR3 DNA: TGTGCCAGTAGCCCGACAGGGGGTGAAAAACTGTTTTTT; CDR3 protein: CASSPTGGEKLFF; clone size: .; D gene: TRBD1; J gene: TRBJ1-4; V gene: TRBV19
CDR3 DNA: TGTGCCAGCAGTCCCACGGGGACAGGAAACACCATATATTTT; CDR3 protein: CASSPTGTGNTIYF; clone size: .; D gene: .; J gene: TRBJ1-3; V gene: TRBV2
CDR3 DNA: TGTGCCAGCAGCCTGCGAGGCCGGGGGGCATCCACCGGGGAGCTGTTTTTT; CDR3 protein: CASSLRGRGASTGELFF; clone size: .; D gene: .; J gene: TRBJ2-2; V gene: TRBV3-1/TRBV3-2